Listed below are T cell receptor beta chains from one sample, sequenced in a study of CD8+CD57+ T cells in acquired aplastic anemia. TCRdb reanalysed the reads using MiXCR and keeps one entry per CDR3 protein. The table records around 230,000 distinct CDR3 sequences, over 60% of them present only once. Sequencing was carried out using sorted CD4+, CD8+, or CD8+CD57+ T cells (not recorded which) from PBMCs. Receptors originate from a human donor in good health. Each CDR3 is given with its conserved first and last residue. The order of the fields is J gene, clone size, V gene, D gene, CDR3 DNA, CDR3 protein. A D gene is named only where the DNA matches it firmly. Size is stated for part of the rows, as once, few or many counts, or as a class when the clone is expanded.

J: TRBJ2-1; size: once; V: TRBV27; D: NA; DNA: TGTGCCAGCAGTTTACGGAGCACCCTAGTGCAGTCCTTC; CDR3: CASSLRSTLVQSF
J: TRBJ2-7; size: NA; V: TRBV2; D: TRBD2; DNA: TGTGCCAGCAGATCCGGGACTAGCGGGAGGGGGGGCGAGCAGTACTTC; CDR3: CASRSGTSGRGGEQYF
J: TRBJ2-3; size: NA; V: TRBV15; D: TRBD2; DNA: TGTGCCACCAGCAGGTATAGAGCGGGGGATTGCACAGATACGCAGTATTTT; CDR3: CATSRYRAGDCTDTQYF
J: TRBJ1-1; size: NA; V: TRBV7-9; D: NA; DNA: TGTGCCAGTACAGCGGGGGACACTGAAGCTTTCTTT; CDR3: CASTAGDTEAFF
J: TRBJ2-7; size: many; V: TRBV5-1; D: NA; DNA: TGCGCCAGCAGTCGAGGGTATAGCGGTGAGCAGTACTTC; CDR3: CASSRGYSGEQYF
J: TRBJ1-2; size: NA; V: TRBV2; D: TRBD1; DNA: TGTGCCAGCAGCCGGGACAGGGGTGATGGCTACACCTTC; CDR3: CASSRDRGDGYTF
J: TRBJ2-5; size: many; V: TRBV7-9; D: NA; DNA: TGTGCCAGCAGCTTAAAGCGTGCTATCCAAGAGACCCAGTACTTC; CDR3: CASSLKRAIQETQYF
J: TRBJ2-7; size: NA; V: TRBV7-9; D: TRBD1; DNA: TGTGCCAGCAGCCCTCGACAGGGGGTGATCTACGAGCAGTACTTC; CDR3: CASSPRQGVIYEQYF
J: TRBJ1-6; size: NA; V: TRBV10-3; D: TRBD1; DNA: TGTGCCAGCAGTTACTCGTGGACAGGCTATAATTCACCCCTCCACTTT; CDR3: CASSYSWTGYNSPLHF
J: TRBJ2-3; size: NA; V: TRBV24-1; D: TRBD2; DNA: TGTGCCACCAGCGAGACTAGCGGGAGAACAGATACGCAGTATTTT; CDR3: CATSETSGRTDTQYF
J: TRBJ2-7; size: few; V: TRBV7-6; D: TRBD1; DNA: TGTGCCAGCAGCTTATCTAGGGACAGGGGTTCCGAGCAGTACTTC; CDR3: CASSLSRDRGSEQYF
J: TRBJ2-1; size: NA; V: TRBV24-1; D: TRBD2; DNA: TGTGCCACCAGTGAAGTAGCGGGAGGGTACAATGAGCAGTTCTTC; CDR3: CATSEVAGGYNEQFF
J: TRBJ2-5; size: few; V: TRBV7-3; D: TRBD2; DNA: TGTGCTAGCAGCTTACAAGCGGGAGAAGAGACCCAGTACTTC; CDR3: CASSLQAGEETQYF
J: TRBJ1-6; size: few; V: TRBV20-1; D: NA; DNA: TGCAGTGCTAGAGCAGGGCGTTCACCCCTCCACTTT; CDR3: CSARAGRSPLHF
J: TRBJ2-3; size: many; V: TRBV27; D: TRBD2; DNA: TGTGCCAGCAGCCTAGCGGGATCCACTAGCACAGATACGCAGTATTTT; CDR3: CASSLAGSTSTDTQYF
J: TRBJ1-5; size: NA; V: TRBV7-9; D: TRBD1; DNA: TGTGCCAGCAGCTTGGGTACCGGGACAGGAAGCAATCAGCCCCAGCATTTT; CDR3: CASSLGTGTGSNQPQHF
J: TRBJ1-3; size: NA; V: TRBV7-7; D: TRBD1; DNA: TGTGCCAGCAGCCAGGGACAGGGGCCTGGAAACACCATATATTTT; CDR3: CASSQGQGPGNTIYF
J: TRBJ2-7; size: NA; V: TRBV9; D: NA; DNA: TGTGCCAGCAGCGTAGGGGGGCACCGCGAGCAGTACTTC; CDR3: CASSVGGHREQYF
J: TRBJ2-7; size: NA; V: TRBV7-8; D: TRBD1; DNA: TGTGCCAGCAGCCCAGGGACAGCCATCCCCTACGAGCAGTACTTC; CDR3: CASSPGTAIPYEQYF
J: TRBJ2-1; size: NA; V: TRBV7-9; D: NA; DNA: TGTGCCAGCAGCGGAGAAACTGGCTACAATGAGCAGTTCTTC; CDR3: CASSGETGYNEQFF
J: TRBJ1-2; size: NA; V: TRBV12-3/TRBV12-4; D: NA; DNA: TGTGCTAGCATTGGGGACTATGGCTACACCTTC; CDR3: CASIGDYGYTF
J: TRBJ2-5; size: NA; V: TRBV29-1; D: TRBD2; DNA: TGCAGCTCCTATAGGACTAGCGGGGTCCGGGCCCAGTACTTC; CDR3: CSSYRTSGVRAQYF
J: TRBJ2-3; size: NA; V: TRBV2; D: NA; DNA: TGTGCCAGCAGCGGACCTATCGCGGCGGATACGCAGTATTTT; CDR3: CASSGPIAADTQYF
J: TRBJ2-5; size: few; V: TRBV19; D: NA; DNA: TGTGCCAGTAGTAGGCGGGCCCCAACCTTGGGAGAGACCCAGTACTTC; CDR3: CASSRRAPTLGETQYF
J: TRBJ2-2; size: many; V: TRBV20-1; D: NA; DNA: TGCAGTGCTCAAGGGCGCACCGGGGAGCTGTTTTTT; CDR3: CSAQGRTGELFF
J: TRBJ1-6; size: NA; V: TRBV20-1; D: NA; DNA: TGCAGTGCTAGACCTGAGGGCGGGGATAATTCACCCCTCCACTTT; CDR3: CSARPEGGDNSPLHF
J: TRBJ1-4; size: NA; V: TRBV10-3; D: NA; DNA: TGTGCCATCTCAGCGGGACCTGAAAAACTGTTTTTT; CDR3: CAISAGPEKLFF
J: TRBJ2-7; size: NA; V: TRBV7-2; D: NA; DNA: TGTGCCAGCACTCCGGACAGTTTGGACGAGCAGTACTTC; CDR3: CASTPDSLDEQYF
J: TRBJ1-6; size: NA; V: TRBV11-2; D: NA; DNA: TGTGCCAGCAGTGTTTCTTCACCCCTCCACTTT; CDR3: CASSVSSPLHF
J: TRBJ1-2; size: once; V: TRBV6-5; D: NA; DNA: TGTGCCAGCAGAAAGGGGGGGCGTGTCGATGGCTACACCTTC; CDR3: CASRKGGRVDGYTF
J: TRBJ2-5; size: NA; V: TRBV2; D: NA; DNA: TGTGCCAGCAGTTTTCAGGGCCCCGGTGAGACCCAGTACTTC; CDR3: CASSFQGPGETQYF
J: TRBJ2-5; size: many; V: TRBV2; D: NA; DNA: TGTGCCAGCAGTCAGAGGGACGGTCAAGAGACCCAGTACTTC; CDR3: CASSQRDGQETQYF
J: TRBJ2-6; size: many; V: TRBV29-1; D: TRBD2; DNA: TGCAGCGTCGGGACTAGCGGGAGGACTGGGGCCAACGTCCTGACTTTC; CDR3: CSVGTSGRTGANVLTF
J: TRBJ1-1; size: NA; V: TRBV19; D: NA; DNA: TGTGCCAGTAGTATCGCCGGGACGTCTTCTTGGGACACTGAAGCTTTCTTT; CDR3: CASSIAGTSSWDTEAFF
J: TRBJ2-7; size: many; V: TRBV6-1; D: NA; DNA: TGTGCCAGCAGTTTACAGGGTTTGGAAGGTGGCTACGAGCAGTACTTC; CDR3: CASSLQGLEGGYEQYF
J: TRBJ2-5; size: NA; V: TRBV10-3; D: TRBD2; DNA: TGTGCCATCAGTGACCTCAGCGGGGGGGCTCCCGAGACCCAGTACTTC; CDR3: CAISDLSGGAPETQYF
J: TRBJ1-1; size: many; V: TRBV27; D: TRBD1; DNA: TGTGCCAGCAGTTCCGGACAGGTCGCTGAAGCTTTCTTT; CDR3: CASSSGQVAEAFF
J: TRBJ1-1; size: NA; V: TRBV19; D: NA; DNA: TGTGCCAGTAGTGGGGAAGCGAACACTGAAGCTTTCTTT; CDR3: CASSGEANTEAFF
J: TRBJ2-6; size: NA; V: TRBV6-4; D: TRBD1; DNA: TGTGCCAGCAGTGACTCGGACAGGTCTGGGGCCAACGTCCTGACTTTC; CDR3: CASSDSDRSGANVLTF
J: TRBJ1-5; size: NA; V: TRBV7-2; D: TRBD1; DNA: TGTGCCAGCAGCTTTTCCAGGGGGCAAGGTCAGCCCCAGCATTTT; CDR3: CASSFSRGQGQPQHF
J: TRBJ2-7; size: many; V: TRBV27; D: TRBD1; DNA: TGTGCCAGCAGTTTGGGGACAGGGTACTCCGAGCAGTACTTC; CDR3: CASSLGTGYSEQYF
J: TRBJ1-2; size: NA; V: TRBV2; D: NA; DNA: TGTGCCAGCAGTGTCGGGGGGGCGGATGGCTACACCTTC; CDR3: CASSVGGADGYTF
J: TRBJ1-2; size: NA; V: TRBV24-1; D: TRBD1; DNA: TGTGCCACCAGTGATCCGGGACAGAGCCTCTATGGCTACACCTTC; CDR3: CATSDPGQSLYGYTF
J: TRBJ2-1; size: many; V: TRBV6-4; D: TRBD2; DNA: TGTGCCAGCAGTGGGGAACTAGCGGGAGATTACAATGAGCAGTTCTTC; CDR3: CASSGELAGDYNEQFF
J: TRBJ2-2; size: many; V: TRBV7-6; D: TRBD1; DNA: TGTGCGAGCCTGAGACAGGGGGCTGCGAACACCGGGGAGCTGTTTTTT; CDR3: CASLRQGAANTGELFF
J: TRBJ2-2; size: NA; V: TRBV7-9; D: NA; DNA: TGTGCCAGCAGCTTTCGAACCGGGGAGCTGTTTTTT; CDR3: CASSFRTGELFF
J: TRBJ2-7; size: many; V: TRBV6-5; D: TRBD1; DNA: TGTGCCAGCAGTTACGGGCAGGGGGACGAGCAGTACTTC; CDR3: CASSYGQGDEQYF
J: TRBJ1-5; size: NA; V: TRBV19; D: NA; DNA: TGTGCCAGTAGCAAGGAGGTCGAGCAGCCCCAGCATTTT; CDR3: CASSKEVEQPQHF
J: TRBJ1-6; size: NA; V: TRBV14; D: TRBD1; DNA: TGTGCCAGCAGCTTCCGGGACAGCAATTCACCCCTCCACTTT; CDR3: CASSFRDSNSPLHF
J: TRBJ2-1; size: NA; V: TRBV7-9; D: NA; DNA: TGTGCCAGCAGCTGGTGGGCAGGGTCCTACAATGAGCAGTTCTTC; CDR3: CASSWWAGSYNEQFF
J: TRBJ2-1; size: NA; V: TRBV7-2; D: NA; DNA: TGTGCCAGCAGCCCCCGGACAGATGAGCAGTTCTTC; CDR3: CASSPRTDEQFF
J: TRBJ1-1; size: few; V: TRBV27; D: TRBD1; DNA: TGTGCCAGCAGAGGGACAGGGAACACTGAAGCTTTCTTT; CDR3: CASRGTGNTEAFF
J: TRBJ1-2; size: NA; V: TRBV5-8; D: TRBD1; DNA: TGTGCCAGCAGCTGGACAGGGGGCGTCGTACCGAGCTATGGCTACACCTTC; CDR3: CASSWTGGVVPSYGYTF